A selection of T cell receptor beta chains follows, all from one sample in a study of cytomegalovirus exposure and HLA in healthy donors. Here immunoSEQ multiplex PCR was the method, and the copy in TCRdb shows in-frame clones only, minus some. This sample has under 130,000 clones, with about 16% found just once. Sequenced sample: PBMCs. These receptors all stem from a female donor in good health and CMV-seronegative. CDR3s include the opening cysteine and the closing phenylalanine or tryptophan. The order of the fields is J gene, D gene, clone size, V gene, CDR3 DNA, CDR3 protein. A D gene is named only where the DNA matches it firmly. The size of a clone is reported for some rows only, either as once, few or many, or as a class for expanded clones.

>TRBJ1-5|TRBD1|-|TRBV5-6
TGTGCCAGCAGCTTACAGGGGAGCAATCAGCCCCAGCATTTT
CASSLQGSNQPQHF
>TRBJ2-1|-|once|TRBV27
TGTGCCAGCAGTTTAGCGCGTAGCTCCTACAATGAGCAGTTCTTC
CASSLARSSYNEQFF
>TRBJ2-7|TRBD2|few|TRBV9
TGTGCCAGCAGCGTAGGCCGGACTAGCGGGGATCATCGGCTCCACGAGCAGTACTTC
CASSVGRTSGDHRLHEQYF
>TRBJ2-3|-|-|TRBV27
TGTGCCAGCAGTTCCCTGTACACAGATACGCAGTATTTT
CASSSLYTDTQYF
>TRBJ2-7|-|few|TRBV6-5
TGTGCCAGCAGTTACGTCAGGGGCCCCTACGAGCAGTACTTC
CASSYVRGPYEQYF
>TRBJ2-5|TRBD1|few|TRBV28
TGTGCCAGCAGTTACGGGACAGACCAAGAGACCCAGTACTTC
CASSYGTDQETQYF
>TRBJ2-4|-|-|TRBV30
TGTGCCTGGGAGGCCCCGGGAAACATTCAGTACTTC
CAWEAPGNIQYF
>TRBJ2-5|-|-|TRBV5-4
TGTGCCAGCATAGGAGACCCAGAAGGGGGAGAGACCCAGTACTTC
CASIGDPEGGETQYF
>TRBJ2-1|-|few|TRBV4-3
TGCGCCAGCAGCCAAGGATTTAGCGGCTCCTACAATGAGCAGTTCTTC
CASSQGFSGSYNEQFF
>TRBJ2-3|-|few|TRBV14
TGTGCCAGCAGCCACGGTTTTATAAAAGATACGCAGTATTTT
CASSHGFIKDTQYF
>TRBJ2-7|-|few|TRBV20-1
TGCAGTGCAAGGACAGCCTACGAGCAGTACTTC
CSARTAYEQYF
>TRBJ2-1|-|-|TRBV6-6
TGTGCCAGCAGTTACGGAGGGGGGGTGAATGAGCAGTTCTTC
CASSYGGGVNEQFF
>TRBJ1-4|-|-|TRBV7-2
TGTGCCAGCAGCTTAGCGTGGACAGAGACTAATGAAAAACTGTTTTTT
CASSLAWTETNEKLFF
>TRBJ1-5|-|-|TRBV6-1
TGTGCCAGCAGTGGGACTTATAGCAATCAGCCCCAGCATTTT
CASSGTYSNQPQHF
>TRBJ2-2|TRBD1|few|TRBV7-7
TGTGCTAGCAGACTGGGACAGGGCGACACCGGGGAGCTGTTTTTT
CASRLGQGDTGELFF
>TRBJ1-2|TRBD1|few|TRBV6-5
TGTGCCAGCAGGAGGGACAGAACTAACTATGGCTACACCTTC
CASRRDRTNYGYTF
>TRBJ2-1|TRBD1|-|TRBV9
TGTGCCAGCAGCCTATGGACAGGGGGAGGGGACAATGAGCAGTTCTTC
CASSLWTGGGDNEQFF
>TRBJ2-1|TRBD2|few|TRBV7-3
TGTGCCAGCAGCTTACAAACTAGCGGAAGGCTGGGGCTGGATGAGCAGTTCTTC
CASSLQTSGRLGLDEQFF